Listed below are T cell receptor beta chains from one sample, sequenced in a study of blood T cell repertoires in COVID-19. Sequencing used immunoSEQ multiplex PCR; TCRdb keeps in-frame clones, though not all of them. This sample has 150,000 to 200,000 clones; 80% to 90% occur once, and the top ten carry about 8.2%. The material sequenced was peripheral blood. The receptors were gathered from a man between 60 and 75 years old with acute or convalescent COVID-19. Each CDR3 is given with its conserved first and last residue. D genes are given only for firm matches. Size is stated for part of the rows, as once, few or many counts, or as a class when the clone is expanded.

D,V,size,J,DNA,CDR3
TRBD1,TRBV18,.,TRBJ2-1,TGTGCCAGCTCACCACCAGGGACAGTGGGTAATGAGCAGTTCTTC,CASSPPGTVGNEQFF
.,TRBV5-1,.,TRBJ1-2,TGCGCCAGCAGCTTGGTGGCAGGCAACTATGGCTACACCTTC,CASSLVAGNYGYTF
TRBD2,TRBV27,once,TRBJ2-5,TGTGCCAGCAGTCCAAGCCCGGGAGGGACCGTAGAGACCCAGTACTTC,CASSPSPGGTVETQYF
TRBD1,TRBV28,.,TRBJ1-3,TGTGCCAGCAAGGACAGGGTTTTCTCTGGAAACACCATATATTTT,CASKDRVFSGNTIYF
.,TRBV30,.,TRBJ1-3,TGTGCCTGGAGTGTACTTGACAGCCTTGGAAACACCATATATTTT,CAWSVLDSLGNTIYF
.,TRBV12-5,.,TRBJ1-1,TGTGCTAGTGGTTTGGACGATACGGGAGGGACCACTGAAGCTTTCTTT,CASGLDDTGGTTEAFF
.,TRBV29-1,.,TRBJ1-1,TGCAGCGTTGAAGATCACGGGAACACTGAAGCTTTCTTT,CSVEDHGNTEAFF
TRBD1,TRBV20-1,.,TRBJ1-2,TGCAGTGCTGACAGGGGTTATGGCTACACCTTC,CSADRGYGYTF
TRBD2,TRBV27,.,TRBJ2-3,TGTGCCAGCAGTCCTGGGACTAGCGGGAGGGTTACAGATACGCAGTATTTT,CASSPGTSGRVTDTQYF
TRBD2,TRBV5-6,few,TRBJ2-3,TGTGCCAGCAGCTCCGAACTAGCGAGAGTCCCCCCAACGCAGTATTTT,CASSSELARVPPTQYF
TRBD1,TRBV15,.,TRBJ1-1,TGTGCCACCAGCAGAGAAAGACAGGGGCCGGGCACTGAAGCTTTCTTT,CATSRERQGPGTEAFF
TRBD2,TRBV7-6,.,TRBJ2-7,TGTGCCAGCAGCTTAGAGGTAGCGGGAGGCCTCTACGAGCAGTACTTC,CASSLEVAGGLYEQYF
.,TRBV5-4,.,TRBJ2-1,TGTGCCAGCAGCTTGGAGAGGGACAATGAGCAGTTCTTC,CASSLERDNEQFF
.,TRBV5-1,.,TRBJ2-3,TGCGCCAGCAGCTTTACAGCTACCTCTAGCACAGATACGCAGTATTTT,CASSFTATSSTDTQYF
TRBD2,TRBV9,.,TRBJ2-1,TGTGCCAGCAGCGATGGACTAGCGGCGTACAATGAGCAGTTCTTC,CASSDGLAAYNEQFF
TRBD1,TRBV10-3,.,TRBJ2-2,TGTGCCATCAGTGATCCAGGGGGCGTAACCACCGGGGAGCTGTTTTTT,CAISDPGGVTTGELFF
TRBD1,TRBV6-1,.,TRBJ2-7,TGTGCCAGCAGTGAAGGGGGCAGGGGGCTGTACATGGTGAAGCAGTACTTC,CASSEGGRGLYMVKQYF
.,TRBV15,.,TRBJ1-2,TGTGCCACCAGCAGAGACAGGGGCGAGGGATATGGCTACACCTTC,CATSRDRGEGYGYTF
.,TRBV14,.,TRBJ1-1,TGTGCCAGCAGCCCCTACTTGGAGGGGCGGACTGAAGCTTTCTTT,CASSPYLEGRTEAFF
.,TRBV11-1,.,TRBJ1-2,TGTGCCAGCAGCTTAGTCGCCGGGGGAGCCTATGGCTACACCTTC,CASSLVAGGAYGYTF
TRBD1,TRBV29-1,.,TRBJ1-4,TGCAGCGTTGAAGGCAACCCACAGGGGGGGCCCGAAAAACTGTTTTTT,CSVEGNPQGGPEKLFF
TRBD1,TRBV5-1,.,TRBJ1-6,TGCGCCAGCAGCTTCGCGACAGGGAACTATTCACCCCTCCACTTT,CASSFATGNYSPLHF